What follows are 27 T cell receptor beta chains derived from one specimen sequenced in a study of blood T cell repertoires in COVID-19. Assay used: immunoSEQ multiplex PCR; TCRdb lists only in-frame clones, some missing. The sample has 100,000 to 150,000 clones, roughly 85% seen once. Sequenced material: peripheral blood. Receptors originate from a woman older than 75 with acute or convalescent COVID-19.

The V call is TRBV6-5, the J call TRBJ2-1; perhaps TRBD1 as D (5 bases). V dropped 11 bases and J dropped 7 bases, with 24 bases sitting between them. Germline V CDR1 and CDR2: MNHEY, SVGAGI. CDR3 length: 15 amino acids. The CDR3 protein is CAAKVRGANPNEQFF. Here the CDR3 DNA reads TGTGCCGCCAAGGTTAGGGGCGCGAACCCTAATGAGCAGTTCTTC.

The V and J genes are TRBV28 and TRBJ1-2, with D maybe TRBD1 (5 bases). V lost 3 bases and J lost 5, with 16 bases in between. The CDR3 is made up of 15 amino acids. Germline V gene data show CDR1 as MDHEN and CDR2 as SYDVKM. The CDR3 coding sequence is TGTGCCAGCAGTTTGCGGGACCGCCGGGTATATGGCTACACCTTC. It is translated as CASSLRDRRVYGYTF.

For the CDR3, the DNA is TGTGCCAGCAGTCCCGACAGGGGTGGGTATCAGCCCCAGCATTTT. It codes for CASSPDRGGYQPQHF. The chain links TRBV2 to TRBJ1-5; 8 bases align to TRBD1. CDR3 length: 15 amino acids. CDR1 and CDR2 from the germline V gene are SNHLY and FYNNEI. J gave up 5 bases and V 5 bases, and 8 bases lay outside the gene matches.

The chain has TRBV14 and TRBJ1-3; D might be TRBD1 (6 bases). The V gene lost 3 bases and the J gene lost 6 bases, with 12 bases spanning the gap. CDR3 length equals 14 residues. CDR1 and CDR2 (germline): SGHDN, FVKESK. CDR3 DNA: TGTGCCAGCAGCCACCGGACAGCCCTAAACACCATATATTTT. It encodes CASSHRTALNTIYF.

In this sample, this clone turned up a few times. J is TRBJ1-3 and V is TRBV6-5, with TRBD1 matching 8 bases. Looked up from germline, CDR1 is MNHEY and CDR2 is SVGAGI. Unmatched junction bases numbered 3, after V lost 6 bases and J lost 2 bases. The CDR3 is 14 amino acids. As DNA, the CDR3 is TGTGCCAGCAGACAGACAGGGGCTGGAAACACCATATATTTT. Translating it yields CASRQTGAGNTIYF.

This clone has just one count. The chain has TRBV15 and TRBJ1-1, with a possible D match to TRBD1 (5 bases). CDR1 LNHNV and CDR2 YYDKDF come from the germline V gene (reference sequence). This CDR3 comprises 12 residues. V dropped 1 base and J dropped 8 bases, with 8 bases sitting between them. For the CDR3, the DNA is TGTGCCACCAGCAGAGCAGGGCGGGAAGCTTTCTTT. As protein: CATSRAGREAFF.

This rearrangement joins TRBV15 to TRBJ1-4; 9 nucleotides match TRBD1. Trimming at V came to 5 bases and at J to 3 bases, leaving 4 bases not matched to a gene. The germline V gene has CDR1 LNHNV and CDR2 YYDKDF (reference sequence). The CDR3 has 15 amino acids. Here the CDR3 DNA reads TGTGCCACCAGCTCCTGGGACAGGGCTAATGAAAAACTGTTTTTT. This codes for CATSSWDRANEKLFF.

This chain's CDR3 is CASRRDNSYEQYF. DNA of the CDR3: TGTGCCAGCAGACGGGACAACTCCTACGAGCAGTACTTC. The V call is TRBV6-5, the J call TRBJ2-7, with D possibly matching TRBD1 (6 bases). This CDR3 has 13 amino acids. Deletions cut 6 bases from V and 0 bases from J, with 9 bases between. CDR1 is MNHEY and CDR2 is SVGAGI in the germline V gene.

V usage is TRBV6-1 and J usage is TRBJ1-2; D gene uncertain. Trimming took off 0 bases at V and 8 bases at J, with 13 bases between the two ends. The CDR3 extends over 14 amino acids. Germline lookup yields CDR1 MNHNS and CDR2 SASEGT. The CDR3 loop reads CASSEARVKRGYTF. Written as DNA, the CDR3 is TGTGCCAGCAGTGAAGCGCGGGTCAAGAGGGGCTACACCTTC.

V is TRBV2 and J is TRBJ2-5, with 9 bases identical to TRBD2. In germline, CDR1 is SNHLY, CDR2 FYNNEI. This CDR3 is built from 15 residues. V lost 6 bases and J lost 5; bases outside the gene matches: 10. CDR3 loop: CASSASGVSGETQYF. CDR3 coding DNA: TGTGCCAGCAGCGCTAGCGGGGTCTCGGGTGAGACCCAGTACTTC.

This rearrangement joins TRBV18 to TRBJ2-7; TRBD1 aligns across 7 bases. The CDR3 extends over 14 amino acids. Germline V CDR1 and CDR2: KGHSH, LQKENI. With 2 bases clipped from V and 4 bases from J, the junction kept 5 bases outside the gene matches. For the CDR3, the DNA is TGTGCCAGCTCACCAGGGGGACAGCCTTACGAGCAGTACGTC. The encoded protein is CASSPGGQPYEQYV.

This clone was picked up one time. The rearrangement uses TRBV7-2 and TRBJ1-6; no definite D call. This CDR3 contains 15 residues. V dropped 7 bases and J dropped 4 bases, with 14 bases sitting between them. Looked up from germline, CDR1 is SGHTA and CDR2 is FQGNSA. CDR3 coding DNA: TGTGCCAGCACCAATCAGGAACTTTATAATTCACCCCTCCACTTT. It is translated as CASTNQELYNSPLHF.

CDR3 amino acids: CASTDRDQPQHF. The CDR3 DNA sequence: TGTGCCAGCACCGACAGGGATCAGCCCCAGCATTTT. The chain has TRBV19 and TRBJ1-5; 7 bases are a match to TRBD1. Germline V lookup: CDR1 LNHDA, CDR2 SQIVND (reference sequence). This CDR3 region has 12 residues. The V segment lost 9 bases and the J segment 5 bases; nucleotides outside the gene matches: 4.

This chain joins TRBV6-2 or TRBV6-3 and TRBJ2-1, with 7 bases identical to TRBD2. Trimming at V came to 5 bases and at J to 10 bases, leaving 14 bases not matched to a gene. Germline loops: CDR1 MNHEY, CDR2 SVGEGT. This CDR3 spans 15 amino acids. CDR3 sequence reads: CASSKRRTREGEQFF. CDR3 sequence (DNA): TGTGCCAGCAGTAAACGCCGGACTAGAGAGGGGGAGCAGTTCTTC.

The rearrangement joins TRBV3-1 (or the pseudogene TRBV3-2) to TRBJ1-6; D is possibly TRBD1 (5 bases). Germline values: CDR1 LGHDT, CDR2 YNNKEL (reference sequence). The germline V and J ends were trimmed by 1 base and 13 bases, with 14 bases remaining between them. The CDR3 loop spans 14 amino acids. CDR3 bases: TGTGCCAGCAGCCAAGCGGACATCCTTGGGCCCCTCCACTTT. Residues: CASSQADILGPLHF.

V usage is TRBV2 and J usage is TRBJ1-5; 8 bases map to TRBD1. The CDR3 contains 18 residues. CDR1 and CDR2 (germline): SNHLY, FYNNEI. V gave up 5 bases and J gave up 3 bases; unmatched junction bases: 15. The CDR3 region has the DNA TGTGCCAGCAGTACGATGCAGGGGGCGAACGTGTTCAATCAGCCCCAGCATTTT. Protein: CASSTMQGANVFNQPQHF.

The chain joins TRBV19 to TRBJ1-2, with D perhaps TRBD1 (6 bases). The CDR3 has 11 amino acids. Germline loops: CDR1 LNHDA, CDR2 SQIVND (reference sequence). Trimming removed 9 bases from V and 4 bases from J, with 9 bases in between. Here the CDR3 reads CASGQTYGYTF. The CDR3 coding sequence is TGTGCCAGCGGACAGACCTATGGCTACACCTTC.

V usage is TRBV5-1 and J usage is TRBJ2-5; weak D call: TRBD1 (5 bases). This CDR3 has 15 amino acids. In germline, CDR1 is SGHRS, CDR2 YFSETQ. Trimming took 2 bases from V and 5 from J, leaving 16 bases between them. CDR3 DNA: TGCGCCAGCAGCTTCCAGGGTGGATCGGAGGAGACCCAGTACTTC. Translation: CASSFQGGSEETQYF.

The chain joins TRBV6-5 to TRBJ1-5; D call uncertain. Trimming stripped 6 bases from V and 4 bases from J, with 7 bases between. The CDR3 contains 12 residues. From germline, CDR1 is MNHEY and CDR2 SVGAGI. As DNA, the CDR3 is TGTGCCAGCAGGGTTACTAATCAGCCCCAGCATTTT. Translating it yields CASRVTNQPQHF.

V gene TRBV19 combines with J gene TRBJ1-2, with D unresolved. Trimming left V 8 bases short and J 4 bases short, with 14 bases between. The CDR3 is 13 amino acids. In germline, CDR1 is LNHDA, CDR2 SQIVND (reference sequence). As DNA, the CDR3 is TGTGCCAGTTCTACTTCCCGGTTCTATGGCTACACCTTC. It is translated as CASSTSRFYGYTF. Variable domain in full (rest from reference TRBV19 and TRBJ1-2): DGGITQSPKYLFRKEGQNVTLSCEQNLNHDAMYWYRQDPGQGLRLIYYSQIVNDFQKGDIAEGYSVSREKKESFPLTVTSAQKNPTAFYLCASSTSRFYGYTFGSGTRLTVV.

The genes are TRBV5-8 and TRBJ1-2; D might be TRBD1 (6 bases). The CDR3 has 15 residues. V was cut by 3 bases and J by 7 bases, with 19 bases left in between. Germline CDR1 and CDR2: SGHTS and YDEGEE. CDR3 bases: TGTGCCAGCAGCTCCGCAATACAGGGACGTCGTGGCTACACCTTC. The encoded protein is CASSSAIQGRRGYTF.

This chain uses TRBV5-1 with TRBJ2-5; 16 bases fit TRBD2. V trimming: 4 bases; J trimming: 2 bases; junction bases outside the gene matches: 5. The CDR3 contains 17 residues. Germline V lookup: CDR1 SGHRS, CDR2 YFSETQ. The CDR3 reads CASSPGTSGGGQETQYF. DNA of the CDR3: TGCGCCAGCAGCCCCGGGACTAGCGGGGGGGGTCAAGAGACCCAGTACTTC.

The V and J genes are TRBV10-3 and TRBJ1-2; 7 bases map to TRBD1. In germline, CDR1 is ENHRY, CDR2 SYGVKD. The CDR3 has 13 residues. V trimming: 4 bases; J trimming: 6 bases; junction bases outside the gene matches: 5. This chain's CDR3 is CAISGDRAHGYTF. In DNA, the CDR3 is TGTGCCATCAGTGGAGACAGGGCTCATGGCTACACCTTC.

The rearrangement uses TRBV5-1 and TRBJ1-6; D not resolved. The CDR3 covers 16 residues. Trimming took 1 base from V and 7 from J, leaving 15 bases between them. CDR1 is SGHRS, CDR2 YFSETQ, per germline. The DNA of the CDR3 is TGCGCCAGCAGCTTGCAATCCGATGCGTTCAATTCACCCCTCCACTTT. Amino acids: CASSLQSDAFNSPLHF.

The chain couples TRBV5-4 to TRBJ1-1, with 10 bases fitting TRBD1. Germline values: CDR1 SGHNT, CDR2 YYREEE (reference sequence). Trimming cost V 0 bases and J 4 bases; bases outside gene matches: 3. The CDR3 length is 15 residues. The CDR3 bases are TGTGCCAGCAGCTTGGGGACAGGGGGTACCACTGAAGCTTTCTTT. Translating it yields CASSLGTGGTTEAFF.

The chain recombines TRBV18 with TRBJ2-2; a possible D gene is TRBD1 (6 bases). Germline CDR1 is KGHSH and CDR2 is LQKENI. The CDR3 runs to 13 residues. Trimming stripped 5 bases from V and 3 bases from J, with 7 bases between. CDR3 residues: CASSRQDTGELFF. CDR3 coding DNA: TGTGCCAGCTCAAGACAGGACACCGGGGAGCTGTTTTTT.

CDR3 bases: TGCGCCAGCAGCCAACATTACAGCCTAGCCACTGAAGCTTTCTTT. This sequence encodes CASSQHYSLATEAFF. This rearrangement joins TRBV4-3 to TRBJ1-1; D gene uncertain. CDR3 length: 15 residues. In germline, CDR1 is LGHNA, CDR2 YSLEER. Between the trimmed V and J ends, which lost 2 bases and 4 bases, there was a span of 14 bases.